Each of the 13 T cell receptor beta chains below was sequenced from the same sample in a study of T cells in Graves' hyperthyroidism and ophthalmopathy. From RNA transcripts, TCR beta CDR3 regions were amplified. First-round RT-PCR of the TCR CDR3 relied on the HTBI primer set. TCRdb re-called the multiplex PCR reads through MiXCR, storing one row per CDR3 protein. This table has 200,000 to 250,000 distinct CDR3 sequences, less than 20% appearing once. The source material was blood. Every receptor here comes from a woman aged 45-60 years with Graves' hyperthyroidism.

V gene TRBV5-1 combines with J gene TRBJ1-1; D not certain. Germline V gene lookup returns CDR1 SGHRS and CDR2 YFSETQ. The CDR3 spans 16 residues. Trimming shortened V by 0 bases and J by 1 base, and 13 bases separated the two germline ends. DNA for the CDR3: TGCGCCAGCAGCTTGGACCAGGCCTCATCGAACACTGAAGCTTTCTTT. Protein product: CASSLDQASSNTEAFF.

This clonotype showed up many times. The genes are TRBV24-1 and TRBJ2-5, with 9 bases lining up with TRBD1. After removal of 6 bases from V and 5 bases from J, the junction contained 12 bases not matched to a gene. There are 16 residues in the CDR3. Germline V CDR1 and CDR2: KGHDR, SFDVKD. CDR3 sequence reads: CATSKTGTGTDETQYF. The DNA of the CDR3 is TGTGCCACCAGTAAAACCGGGACAGGGACGGACGAGACCCAGTACTTC.

This clonotype was counted many times. The rearrangement uses TRBV2 and TRBJ1-5; D not resolved. The CDR3 is 14 residues long. The ends were cut back, 3 bases at V and 1 base at J, with 7 bases in the middle. Germline V CDR1 and CDR2: SNHLY, FYNNEI. The CDR3 coding sequence is TGTGCCAGCAGTGACGGCATGAGCAATCAGCCCCAGCATTTT. This codes for CASSDGMSNQPQHF.

In its sample, this clonotype was seen a few times. The chain employs TRBV29-1 and TRBJ1-2; D is unclear. Trimming cost V 1 base and J 8 bases, with 17 bases left between them. The CDR3 spans 14 residues. The V gene's germline CDR1 is SQVTM and CDR2 ANQGSEA. CDR3 in amino acids: CSVEGADLEVGYTF. CDR3 bases: TGCAGCGTTGAAGGGGCAGACCTCGAGGTGGGCTACACCTTC.

This clonotype was counted a few times. The chain uses TRBV7-2 and TRBJ2-7; 10 bases match TRBD2. The V gene's germline CDR1 is SGHTA and CDR2 FQGNSA. Trimming took 1 base from V and 2 from J; bases not matched to a gene: 11. This CDR3 has 18 amino acids. The CDR3 sequence is CASSLVVSGLAIPYEQYF. The CDR3 DNA reads TGTGCCAGCAGCTTAGTAGTATCGGGACTAGCGATTCCCTACGAGCAGTACTTC.

Points on this clonotype: A much larger clonotype is one base distant, so this may be a read error. The rearrangement links TRBV7-2 to TRBJ1-1; 8 nucleotides agree with TRBD1. V trimming: 11 bases; J trimming: 1 base; junction bases outside the gene matches: 6. This CDR3 comprises 13 residues. CDR1 and CDR2 (germline): SGHTA, FQGNSA. The CDR3 DNA reads as TGTGCCGGACCCAGGGGGCAGAACACTGAAGCTTTCTTT. Its translation: CAGPRGQNTEAFF. Looking up the rest from reference TRBV7-2 and TRBJ1-1 gives the full variable domain: GAGVSQSPSNKVTEKGKDVELRCDPISGHTALYWYRQSLGQGLEFLIYFQGNSAPDKSGLPSDRFSAERTGGSVSTLTIQRTQQEDSAVYLCAGPRGQNTEAFFGQGTRLTVV.

This clonotype was recorded many times. This chain links TRBV10-3 with TRBJ2-1; D may be TRBD2 (6 bases). CDR1 is ENHRY, CDR2 SYGVKD, per germline. CDR3 length: 15 amino acids. Trimming took 6 bases from V and 0 from J, leaving 12 bases between them. In DNA form, the CDR3 reads TGTGCCATCAGGGCCAGGCGGGACTCCTACAATGAGCAGTTCTTC. It specifies CAIRARRDSYNEQFF.

This clonotype was counted ten times or more. The genes are TRBV7-2 and TRBJ1-1; D uncertain. V was shortened by 2 bases and J by 0 bases, with 7 bases between the two germline ends. From germline, CDR1 is SGHTA and CDR2 FQGNSA. This CDR3 has 14 amino acids. CDR3 sequence: CASSLSPLNTEAFF. In DNA form, the CDR3 reads TGTGCCAGCAGCTTATCACCTCTGAACACTGAAGCTTTCTTT.

Ten or more counts support this clonotype. In DNA, the CDR3 is TGTGCCAGCAGGGGGGGAAGGACCGGGGAGCTGTTTTTT. This translates into CASRGGRTGELFF. The genes are TRBV6-5 and TRBJ2-2; D is perhaps TRBD2 (6 bases). V was pared by 6 bases and J by 5 bases, with 10 bases between. The germline gives CDR1 MNHEY, CDR2 SVGAGI. The CDR3 is made up of 13 amino acids.

A word on this clonotype: The junction departs from the called germline gene at one end, perhaps through a read error. The chain employs TRBV4-2 and TRBJ1-4; D remains unclear. Germline V gene sequence: CDR1 LGHNA, CDR2 YNFKEQ. CDR3 length: 15 residues. The CDR3 coding sequence is TGTGCCAGCAGCCAAGGAGTTGGAGCTAATGAGAAACTGTTTTTT. Translated: CASSQGVGANEKLFF.

This clonotype appeared many times. The chain links TRBV7-3 to TRBJ2-3; 12 positions agree with TRBD2. Germline lookup yields CDR1 SGHTA and CDR2 FQGTGA. The CDR3 covers 17 residues. V lost 5 bases, J lost 5 bases, and 11 bases stayed unmatched. The CDR3 DNA reads TGTGCCAGCAGCCAAGGGGCTAGCGGGAGGGCCGGAGATACGCAGTATTTT. Protein: CASSQGASGRAGDTQYF.

This clonotype was seen at least ten times. The chain has TRBV12-3 or TRBV12-4 and TRBJ1-4; no clear D. V was pared by 1 base and J by 0 bases, with 6 bases between. This CDR3 contains 15 residues. Here the CDR3 reads CASSLVTATNEKLFF. As DNA, the CDR3 is TGTGCCAGCAGTTTAGTAACAGCAACTAATGAAAAACTGTTTTTT.

This clonotype was picked up a small number of times. V is TRBV7-2 and J is TRBJ2-5; a possible D gene is TRBD1 (6 bases). Germline assignment: CDR1 SGHTA and CDR2 FQGNSA. The V end was cut by 5 bases, the J end by 4 bases, with 17 bases between. The CDR3 runs 15 residues. CDR3 protein: CASSHSAQGSETQYF. The CDR3 DNA sequence: TGTGCCAGCAGCCACTCCGCTCAGGGGTCAGAGACCCAGTACTTC.